The 4 T cell receptor beta chains presented below share a single source sample, sequenced in a study of blood T cell repertoires in COVID-19. TCRdb's copy holds only in-frame clones and misses some; the assay was immunoSEQ multiplex PCR. The sample carries more than 85,000 clones, roughly 80% recorded once. The sequencing input was peripheral blood. All receptors derive from an elderly man with active or convalescent COVID-19.

The V and J genes are TRBV6-2 or TRBV6-3 and TRBJ2-3; 12 positions agree with TRBD1. The CDR3 runs to 17 residues. Trimming removed 2 bases from V and 6 bases from J; junction bases left unmatched: 9. The germline CDR1 and CDR2 sequences are MNHEY and SVGEGT. CDR3 residues: CASSYRWGDRGQDTQYF. The DNA of the CDR3 is TGTGCCAGCAGTTACCGATGGGGGGACAGGGGGCAGGATACGCAGTATTTT.

This clone has a single count. This sequence joins TRBV7-2 and TRBJ2-3; 11 bases are shared with TRBD2. The CDR3 has 15 residues. The V gene's germline CDR1 is SGHTA and CDR2 FQGNSA. The trim removed 5 bases at V and 6 bases at J, leaving 7 bases unmatched. The CDR3 nucleotides read TGTGCCAGCAGCCCCGGGACTAGCGGAACGGATACGCAGTATTTT. Protein sequence: CASSPGTSGTDTQYF.

The chain links TRBV6-4 to TRBJ2-3; TRBD2 matches 15 bases. J was trimmed by 2 bases and V by 7 bases; bases with no gene match: 4. Germline CDR1 MRHNA, CDR2 SNTAGT. This CDR3 has 16 residues. The CDR3, as DNA: TGTGCCAGCATTTGGACTAGCGGGGGGGCCACAGATACGCAGTATTTT. As protein: CASIWTSGGATDTQYF.

The CDR3 here is CASSSRDRVYNEQFF. The CDR3 DNA reads TGTGCCAGCTCATCACGGGACAGGGTATACAATGAGCAGTTCTTC. The gene calls are TRBV18 and TRBJ2-1, with 9 bases that match TRBD1. Germline V gene lookup returns CDR1 KGHSH and CDR2 LQKENI. V gave up 5 bases and J gave up 4 bases; unmatched junction bases: 6. The CDR3 totals 15 residues.